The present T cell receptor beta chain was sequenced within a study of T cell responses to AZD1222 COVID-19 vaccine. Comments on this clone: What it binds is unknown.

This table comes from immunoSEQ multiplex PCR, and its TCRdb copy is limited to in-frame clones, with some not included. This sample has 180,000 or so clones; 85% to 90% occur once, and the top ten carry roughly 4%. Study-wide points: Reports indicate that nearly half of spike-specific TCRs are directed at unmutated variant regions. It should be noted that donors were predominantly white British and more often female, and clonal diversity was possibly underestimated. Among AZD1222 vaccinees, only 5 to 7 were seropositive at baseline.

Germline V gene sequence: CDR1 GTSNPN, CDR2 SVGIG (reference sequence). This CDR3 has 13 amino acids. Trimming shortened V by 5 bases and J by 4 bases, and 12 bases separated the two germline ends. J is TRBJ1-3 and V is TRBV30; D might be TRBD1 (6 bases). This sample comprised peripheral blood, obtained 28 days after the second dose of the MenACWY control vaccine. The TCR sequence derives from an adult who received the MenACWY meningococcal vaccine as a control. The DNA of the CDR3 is TGTGCCTGGGGCGAGGGGGTCGGAAACACCATATATTTT. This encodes CAWGEGVGNTIYF.